Listed here is a single T cell receptor beta chain. The CDR3 runs 13 residues. Germline assignment: CDR1 MDHEN and CDR2 SYDVKM. The V gene lost 9 bases and the J gene lost 3 bases, with 11 bases spanning the gap. The data belong to a study of shared clonotypes between healthy human individuals. Using roughly 180 ng DNA, 32,000 or so T cell genomes, the sorted-subset replicate PCRs were run. This table comes from immunoSEQ multiplex PCR, and its TCRdb copy is limited to in-frame clones, with some not included. The data contain about 2.3 million clones, approximately 95% of them singletons. The specimen was naive CD4+ T cells from PBMCs. Noted subset: CD45RA+ positively selected. The source is a man younger than 35 in good health. Some clones in this sample may be carry-over from other donors' samples. The chain combines TRBV28 with TRBJ2-2; unclear D gene. The CDR3 spells CASPHSDTGELFF. The CDR3 nucleotides are TGTGCCAGTCCTCACAGTGACACCGGGGAGCTGTTTTTT.